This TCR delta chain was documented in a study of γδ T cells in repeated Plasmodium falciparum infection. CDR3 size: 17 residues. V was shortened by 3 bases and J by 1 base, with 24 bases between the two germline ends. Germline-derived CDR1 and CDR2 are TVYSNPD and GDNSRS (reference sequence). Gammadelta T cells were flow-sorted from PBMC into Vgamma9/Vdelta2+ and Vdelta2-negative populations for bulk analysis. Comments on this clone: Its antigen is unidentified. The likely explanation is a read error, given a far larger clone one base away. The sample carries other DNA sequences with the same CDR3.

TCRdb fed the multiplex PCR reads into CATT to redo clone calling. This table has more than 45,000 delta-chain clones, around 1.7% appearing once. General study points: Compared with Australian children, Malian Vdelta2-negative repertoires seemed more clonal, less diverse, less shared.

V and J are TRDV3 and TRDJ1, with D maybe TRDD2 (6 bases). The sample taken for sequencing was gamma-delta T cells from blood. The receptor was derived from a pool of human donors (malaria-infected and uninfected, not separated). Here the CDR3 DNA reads TGTGCCTTGCTCTCCTACCTGGACTGGTTACCCACCGATAAACTCATCTTT. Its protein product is CALLSYLDWLPTDKLIF.